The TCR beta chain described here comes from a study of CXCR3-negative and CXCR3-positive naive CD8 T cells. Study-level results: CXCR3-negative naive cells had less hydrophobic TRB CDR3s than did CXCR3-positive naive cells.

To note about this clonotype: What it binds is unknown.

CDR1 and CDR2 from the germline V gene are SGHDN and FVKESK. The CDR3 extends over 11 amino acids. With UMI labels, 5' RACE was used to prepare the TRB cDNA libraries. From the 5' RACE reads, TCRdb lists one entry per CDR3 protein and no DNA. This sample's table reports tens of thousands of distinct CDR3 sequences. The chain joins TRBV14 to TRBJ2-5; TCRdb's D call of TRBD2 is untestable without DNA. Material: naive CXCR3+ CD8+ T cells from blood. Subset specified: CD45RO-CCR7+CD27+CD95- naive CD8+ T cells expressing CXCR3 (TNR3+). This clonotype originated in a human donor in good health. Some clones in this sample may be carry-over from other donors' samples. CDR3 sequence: CASSPGGPQYF.